These 4 T cell receptor beta chains were all obtained from the same sample, sequenced in a study of beta chain features in type 1 diabetes. Reverse transcription of all isolated RNA meant that expressed TCRB transcripts were sequenced. The table came from immunoSEQ multiplex PCR; TCRdb's copy has only in-frame clones and leaves some out. The sample lists a few hundred thousand clones; 9.6% were seen once. What was sequenced was naive CD4+ T cells from blood. The receptors were gathered from a woman between 18 and 29 years old in good health.

This clone showed up just a few times. This sequence joins TRBV4-1 and TRBJ2-7; 8 nucleotides match TRBD1. The CDR3 length is 15 residues. The V gene's germline CDR1 is MGHRA and CDR2 YSYEKL. J was trimmed by 6 bases and V by 1 base; bases with no gene match: 8. In DNA form, the CDR3 reads TGCGCCAGCAGCCAAGTGGGGGACAGGTCGACCGAGCAGTACTTC. It codes for CASSQVGDRSTEQYF.

This clone came up a few times. The junction differs from germline at one of its ends, possibly a read error. V is TRBV5-1 and J is TRBJ2-3, with 9 bases matching TRBD2. The CDR3 runs to 16 residues. Germline V gene sequence: CDR1 SGHRS, CDR2 YFSETQ. The CDR3 nucleotides read TGCGCCAGCAGCTTGGGAGGTAGCGGGAGCATAGATACGCAGTATTTT. Protein product: CASSLGGSGSIDTQYF.

The rearrangement links TRBV5-8 to TRBJ2-1; 7 bases align to TRBD2. V trimming: 5 bases; J trimming: 1 base; junction bases outside the gene matches: 6. The CDR3 has 15 residues. Germline CDR1 is SGHTS and CDR2 is YDEGEE. The CDR3 DNA sequence: TGTGCCAGCAGACGGCGGGGGAGATCCTACAATGAGCAGTTCTTC. Its protein is CASRRRGRSYNEQFF.

This clone was counted between two and nine times. The chain has TRBV28 and TRBJ2-3; D is possibly TRBD2 (7 bases). CDR3 length equals 13 residues. The V gene lost 5 bases and the J gene lost 9 bases, with 15 bases spanning the gap. Germline V gene sequence: CDR1 MDHEN, CDR2 SYDVKM. CDR3 nucleotide sequence: TGTGCCAGCAGTCAAGGGGGGGCGGGGACGCAGTATTTT. It codes for CASSQGGAGTQYF.